The rows below give T cell receptor beta chains drawn from one sample of a study of blood T cells in healthy people across ages. TCRdb passed the 5' RACE reads through MiXCR, listing each CDR3 protein once. The repertoire holds roughly 800,000 distinct CDR3 sequences, with roughly 64% as singletons. The sample taken for sequencing was blood. The receptor set was obtained from a man aged 25-45 years in good health. Both conserved end residues are part of each CDR3.

TRBJ2-5,TRBV12-3/TRBV12-4,CASSTGRLETQYF
-,TRBV9,CASSVALSGPSYEQYF
TRBJ2-5,TRBV6-1,CASSELARETQYF
TRBJ2-4,TRBV6-6,CASSYGTWDIQYF
TRBJ2-7,TRBV2,CASRETRASYEQYF
TRBJ2-2,TRBV7-9,CASSFGTQNFPGELFF
TRBJ1-2,TRBV13,CASTRRESEGYTF
TRBJ1-5,TRBV28,CASTTAFGRDSNQPQHF
TRBJ2-1,TRBV6-2/TRBV6-3,CASSGGRGYNEQFF
-,TRBV15,CATSRGPMKETQYF
TRBJ2-1,TRBV10-3,CAISESGAGVEGNEQFF
TRBJ1-2,TRBV6-6,CATTSWTGKGNYGYTF
TRBJ2-1,TRBV7-2,CASSRSSSGSYNEQFF
TRBJ2-3,TRBV25-1,CASSRQGGDTQYF
TRBJ2-3,TRBV29-1,CSARLGADTQYF
TRBJ2-3,TRBV5-1,CASRNDGTSTDTQYF
TRBJ1-2,TRBV7-2,CASRMTGNYGYTF
TRBJ2-1,TRBV6-2/TRBV6-3,CASSSRDYRSEQFF
TRBJ2-5,TRBV27,CASSWTGPETQYF
TRBJ2-7,TRBV29-1,CSVEEGGYEQYF
TRBJ2-7,TRBV29-1,CSVPQGPGAKKGYF
TRBJ2-1,TRBV19,CASSPSLGTNEQFF
-,TRBV10-3,CAIRGGILTGEQYF
TRBJ2-1,TRBV20-1,CGARDSWSSYNEQFF
TRBJ1-1,TRBV29-1,CSVTVNTEAFF
TRBJ2-1,TRBV20-1,CSADRTGDDEQFF
TRBJ1-6,TRBV25-1,CASSESQGFNSPLHF
TRBJ2-1,TRBV20-1,CSASSWAGTSGRSNEQFF
TRBJ2-7,TRBV6-6,CASRTSDRGRGYEQYF
TRBJ1-5,TRBV12-3/TRBV12-4,CASSFRAGGNQPQHF
TRBJ2-7,TRBV5-1,CASSLDRGGGEQYF
TRBJ1-1,TRBV6-1,CASSELVNRAEAFF
TRBJ2-1,TRBV7-2,CASSLWTSGVGNEQFF
TRBJ1-6,TRBV4-2,CASSQVEGADNSPLHF
TRBJ2-1,TRBV7-2,CASSRQGGNEQFF
TRBJ2-1,TRBV9,CASSVGVEQFF
TRBJ2-1,TRBV29-1,CSVALAGGSEQFF
TRBJ2-3,TRBV7-2,CASSPLGFQTDTQYF
TRBJ1-1,TRBV10-3,CAIKGGGGQLNTEAFF
TRBJ2-4,TRBV7-9,CASSPRGDRTGQQYF
-,TRBV7-9,CASSRGGLPPYEQYF